The clone carrying this T cell receptor beta chain has ten or more counts. Its target is unknown. Time point here: newly diagnosed GD, antithyroid drugs for less than 3 months. Extracted RNA from PBMCs served as the source of the TCR library. American Thyroid Association guidelines served as the basis for diagnosing Graves' disease. Peripheral blood, about 10 milliliters per patient, was collected in EDTA tubes. This entry comes from a study of regulatory T cells in long-lasting Graves disease. Study as a whole: Graves' patients who were just diagnosed had used antithyroid drugs for under 3 months.

The length of the CDR3 is 12 residues. The germline V gene encodes CDR1 SQVTM and CDR2 ANQGSEA. Deletions cut 8 bases from V and 5 bases from J, with 15 bases between. Sequencing libraries for TCR beta were prepared with iRepertoire HTBI primers and Arm-PCR of CDR3 regions. MiXCR was run by TCRdb on the multiplex PCR reads, yielding one entry per CDR3 protein. The profile covers hundreds of thousands of distinct CDR3 sequences, with roughly 15% appearing a single time and around a fifth taken by the ten largest. Notes on the study in general: Persistent disease samples used TRBV28, TRBJ1-2 and TRBJ2-5 preferentially.

The sample consisted of peripheral blood mononuclear cells (PBMCs), taken at new diagnosis, from a patient treated with antithyroid drugs. The sequence came from a female donor with Graves disease. The chain links TRBV29-1 to TRBJ2-5; no firm D call. The CDR3 coding sequence is TGCAGCACAGACGGCCTTGGGGAGACCCAGTACTTC. Protein: CSTDGLGETQYF.